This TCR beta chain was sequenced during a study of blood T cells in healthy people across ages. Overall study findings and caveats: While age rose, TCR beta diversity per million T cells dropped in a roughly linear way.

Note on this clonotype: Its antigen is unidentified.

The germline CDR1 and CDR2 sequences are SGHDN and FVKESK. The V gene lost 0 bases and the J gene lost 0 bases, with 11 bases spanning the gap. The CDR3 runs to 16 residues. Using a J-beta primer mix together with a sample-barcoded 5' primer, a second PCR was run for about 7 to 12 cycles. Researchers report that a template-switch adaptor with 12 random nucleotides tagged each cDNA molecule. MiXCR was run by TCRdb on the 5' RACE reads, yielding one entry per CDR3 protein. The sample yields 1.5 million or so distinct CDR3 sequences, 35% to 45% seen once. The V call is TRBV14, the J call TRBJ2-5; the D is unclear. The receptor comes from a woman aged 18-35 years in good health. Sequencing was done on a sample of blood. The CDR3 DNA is TGTGCCAGCAGCCAAGATTCGTGCGGCCACCAAGAGACCCAGTACTTC. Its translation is CASSQDSCGHQETQYF.